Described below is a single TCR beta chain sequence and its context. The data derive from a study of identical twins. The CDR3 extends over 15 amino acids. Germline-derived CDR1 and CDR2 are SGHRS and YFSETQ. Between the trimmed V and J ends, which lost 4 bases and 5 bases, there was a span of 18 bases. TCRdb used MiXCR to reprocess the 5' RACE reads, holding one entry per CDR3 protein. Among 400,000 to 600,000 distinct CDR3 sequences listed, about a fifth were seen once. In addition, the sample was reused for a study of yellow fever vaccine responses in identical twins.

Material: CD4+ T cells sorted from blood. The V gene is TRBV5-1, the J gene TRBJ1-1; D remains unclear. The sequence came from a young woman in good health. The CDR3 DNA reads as TGCGCCAGCAGCCCTCTCGGGGTGCGAGGGACTGAAGCTTTCTTT. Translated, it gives CASSPLGVRGTEAFF.